Listed here are 3 T cell receptor beta chains from one sample, sequenced in a study of T cell repertoires in cytomegalovirus infection. Their target antigens are unknown. TCRdb reanalysed the reads using MiXCR and keeps one entry per CDR3 protein. The sample records about 470,000 distinct CDR3 sequences, about 42% being singletons. The sequencing used cultured PBMCs, collected from culture after CMV antigen stimulation. These receptors originate from a human donor in good health (CMV status not recorded). Some clones in this sample may be carry-over from other donors' samples.

This clonotype was counted at least ten times. This chain connects TRBV7-8 to TRBJ2-5; TRBD2 agrees at 8 bases. The germline V gene has CDR1 SGHVS and CDR2 FQNEAQ. This CDR3 has 13 amino acids. Losses at the gene ends were 8 bases for V and 0 bases for J; bases not matched to a gene: 2. CDR3 coding DNA: TGTGCCAGCGCGGGAGGATACCAAGAGACCCAGTACTTC. It translates to CASAGGYQETQYF.

In this sample, this clonotype turned up a few times. V usage is TRBV7-9 and J usage is TRBJ2-3; 10 nucleotides agree with TRBD2. In germline, CDR1 is SEHNR, CDR2 FQNEAQ (reference sequence). The CDR3 covers 16 residues. The ends lost 5 bases at V and 0 bases at J; junction bases unmatched: 5. The CDR3 reads CASSPTSGKSTDTQYF. The DNA of the CDR3 is TGTGCCAGCAGCCCTACTAGCGGGAAAAGCACAGATACGCAGTATTTT.

This clonotype was detected a few times. V and J are TRBV7-6 and TRBJ2-6, with unresolved D. Germline V gene sequence: CDR1 SGHVS, CDR2 FNYEAQ. Trimming pared 5 bases from V and 5 bases from J, leaving 16 bases between. This CDR3 region has 16 residues. The DNA for the CDR3 is TGTGCCAGCAGCCCAGGCTCTGACCTCTGGGCCAACGTCCTGACTTTC. It yields the protein CASSPGSDLWANVLTF.